These T cell receptor beta chains were read from a single sample in a study of early T cells in non-severe SARS-CoV-2 infection. TCRdb fed the 5' RACE reads into MiXCR, producing one record per CDR3 protein. The table lists 65,000 to 80,000 distinct CDR3 sequences, 13% of them singletons, with about 6.1% in the top ten. The sequenced material came from whole blood. These receptors were obtained from an adult who was a healthcare worker with PCR-confirmed SARS-CoV-2 infection or an uninfected control (not recorded which). Each CDR3 is given with its conserved first and last residue. D genes are given only for firm matches. Part of the rows lack a size; the others show once, few, many or a class for expanded clones.

clone_size	v_call	j_call	d_call	cdr3_nt	cdr3_aa
few	TRBV10-3	TRBJ2-7	TRBD1	TGTGCCATCAGCCCGACAGGGGACGGGCAGTACTTC	CAISPTGDGQYF
NA	TRBV6-5	TRBJ1-1	NA	TGTGCCAGCAGTTACTCGTCAGGAGGGACTGAAGCTTTCTTT	CASSYSSGGTEAFF
few	TRBV5-1	TRBJ2-1	TRBD2	TGCGCCAGCAGCACTAGCGGGAACTACAATGAGCAGTTCTTC	CASSTSGNYNEQFF
few	TRBV6-1	TRBJ1-1	NA	TGTGCCAGCACCTCCGAGCCGGGGGCGCGGGGGACTGAAGCTTTCTTT	CASTSEPGARGTEAFF
NA	TRBV20-1	TRBJ1-6	NA	TGCAGTGCTAGAACCAGGGGTGATTCACCCCTCCACTTT	CSARTRGDSPLHF
NA	TRBV5-1	TRBJ2-3	TRBD2	TGCGCCAGCAGCGGATCCGGGACTAGGGATACGCAGTATTTT	CASSGSGTRDTQYF
few	TRBV7-9	TRBJ1-1	NA	TGTGCCAGCAGCTTGAGCCCAGGTGAAGCTTTCTTT	CASSLSPGEAFF
few	TRBV27	TRBJ2-1	NA	TGTGCCAGCAGTTGGCAGGTGACGACCTACAATGAGCAGTTCTTC	CASSWQVTTYNEQFF
many	TRBV9	TRBJ2-7	NA	TGTGCCAGCAGCGTAGGCAGGGACTCCTACGAGCAGTACTTC	CASSVGRDSYEQYF
few	TRBV6-5	TRBJ1-1	NA	TGTGCCAGCAGTTATAGAAGGGTACGAACTGAAGCTTTCTTT	CASSYRRVRTEAFF
NA	TRBV7-2	TRBJ2-5	TRBD1	TGTGCCAGCAGCCAAGACAGGGGGCAAGAGACCCAGTACTTC	CASSQDRGQETQYF
NA	TRBV7-9	TRBJ1-2	NA	TGTGCCAGCAGCTTAGCGCCGGCCGGGATACCCACCTATGGCTACACCTTC	CASSLAPAGIPTYGYTF
NA	TRBV5-1	TRBJ2-3	TRBD2	TGCGCCAGCAGCTTCCGACTAGCAATAAGCACAGATACGCAGTATTTT	CASSFRLAISTDTQYF
many	TRBV18	TRBJ1-2	TRBD1	TGTGCCAGCTCACCTTCCCCCTTGGGACAGGGATTCTCAAACCATGGCTACACCTTC	CASSPSPLGQGFSNHGYTF
NA	TRBV6-6	TRBJ1-1	NA	TGTGCCAGCAGTTGGAAAGAGGCGATCACTGAAGCTTTCTTT	CASSWKEAITEAFF
few	TRBV5-4	TRBJ2-3	NA	TGTGCCAGCAGCTTGGGATTACAGAGATACACAGATACGCAGTATTTT	CASSLGLQRYTDTQYF
many	TRBV7-3	TRBJ1-1	NA	TGTGCCAGCAGCCCGGGTCTTTTGGGCACTGAAGCTTTCTTT	CASSPGLLGTEAFF
NA	TRBV12-3/TRBV12-4	TRBJ2-1	NA	TGTGCCAGCAGTTGGCAGGCCTACAATGAGCAGTTCTTC	CASSWQAYNEQFF
many	TRBV28	TRBJ2-1	NA	TGTGCCAGCAGTTTATTCCTCGCCAGCTCCTACAATGAGCAGTTCTTC	CASSLFLASSYNEQFF
NA	TRBV29-1	TRBJ2-5	NA	TGCAGCGTTGAGCCCCCACAGGGACCTTCGAAGACCCAGTACTTC	CSVEPPQGPSKTQYF
many	TRBV11-2	TRBJ2-3	NA	TGTGCCAGCAGCCTAGGGCCAAGCACAGATACGCAGTATTTT	CASSLGPSTDTQYF
many	TRBV5-6	TRBJ2-1	NA	TGTGCCAGCAGCTTGTTGGGAAAGCGCTCCTACAATGAGCAGTTCTTC	CASSLLGKRSYNEQFF
few	TRBV12-3/TRBV12-4	TRBJ1-1	NA	TGTGCCAGCACCTTATGCCCAAATTCGGATACTGAAGCTTTCTTT	CASTLCPNSDTEAFF
NA	TRBV9	TRBJ2-2	NA	TGTGCCAGCACCCAGCGTAGGGCTAGCGAGAACACCGGGGAGCTGTTTTTT	CASTQRRASENTGELFF
few	TRBV7-7	TRBJ2-1	NA	TGTGCTAGCAGCTTCGGGACCTGGGATGAGCAGTTCTTC	CASSFGTWDEQFF
once	TRBV2	TRBJ1-5	NA	TGTGCCAGCAGAGCCAGGATGGAATTGGGCAATCAGCCCCAGCATTTT	CASRARMELGNQPQHF
many	TRBV29-1	TRBJ2-3	NA	TGCAGCGTTGCCAGGGAGGTGCCAGATACGCAGTATTTT	CSVAREVPDTQYF
NA	TRBV18	TRBJ1-1	NA	TGTGCCAGCTCACCTTCAGGGGTGCACACTGAAGCTTTCTTT	CASSPSGVHTEAFF
few	TRBV12-3/TRBV12-4	TRBJ2-5	NA	TGTGCCAGCAGTTTACTTGTAGTGGGGGAGACCCAGTACTTC	CASSLLVVGETQYF
many	TRBV6-2/TRBV6-3	TRBJ2-3	TRBD2	TGTGCCGCATCCGACGCTAGCGGGAGAGGCGCAGATACGCAGTATTTT	CAASDASGRGADTQYF
NA	TRBV2	TRBJ1-2	NA	TGTGCCAGCAGACAGGGTTCCTATGGCTACACCTTC	CASRQGSYGYTF
NA	TRBV4-1	TRBJ1-4	NA	TGCGCCAGCAGCTTTGGGACGGGGACACCCCAGGAGAAACTGTTTTTT	CASSFGTGTPQEKLFF
many	TRBV12-3/TRBV12-4	TRBJ1-6	NA	TGTGCCAGCTCGAGCGGCAGTTATAATTCACCCCTCCACTTT	CASSSGSYNSPLHF
NA	TRBV5-1	TRBJ2-7	NA	TGCGCCAGCAGTAGGGGGAATCCTTACGAGCAGTACTTC	CASSRGNPYEQYF
few	TRBV6-2/TRBV6-3	TRBJ1-2	NA	TGTGCCAGCAGTTACGGTGGGAGCGTAGCTAACTATGGCTACACCTTC	CASSYGGSVANYGYTF
few	TRBV20-1	TRBJ1-1	TRBD1	TGCAGTGCTAGAGACCCCCACAGGGGCCCAAACACTGAAGCTTTCTTT	CSARDPHRGPNTEAFF
few	TRBV9	TRBJ2-5	TRBD2	TGTGCCAGCAGCCCCGGGGGACTAGCGTTCCAAGAGACCCAGTACTTC	CASSPGGLAFQETQYF
few	TRBV2	TRBJ2-1	NA	TGTGCCAGCAGACTCACCCTGCGAACAAACAATGAGCAGTTCTTC	CASRLTLRTNNEQFF
NA	TRBV20-1	TRBJ1-6	NA	TGCAGTGCCCCGCTCGCTAGCTCCTATAATTCACCCCTCCACTTT	CSAPLASSYNSPLHF
many	TRBV12-3/TRBV12-4	TRBJ2-5	TRBD1	TGTGCCAGCAGACCCCCATTAGGACAGGGTAAAGAGACCCAGTACTTC	CASRPPLGQGKETQYF
few	TRBV5-5	TRBJ2-7	NA	TGTGCCAGCAGCCCGCAGGGAGCCTACGAGCAGTACTTC	CASSPQGAYEQYF
many	TRBV2	TRBJ1-2	NA	TGTGCCGGTGGATACTATGGCTACACCTTC	CAGGYYGYTF
few	TRBV29-1	TRBJ2-5	NA	TGCAGCGTTGAAGAAGGTGGCAGGCCAGAGACCCAGTACTTC	CSVEEGGRPETQYF
NA	TRBV19	TRBJ2-3	NA	TGTGCCAGTATCAACCGGGGCAGAAGCACAGATACGCAGTATTTT	CASINRGRSTDTQYF
NA	TRBV19	TRBJ1-2	NA	TGTGCCAGTACCCGCCCTCGGGGAAACTATGGCTACACCTTC	CASTRPRGNYGYTF
NA	TRBV19	TRBJ2-1	NA	TGTGCCAGTAGTATGATCGAGGCAAGCTCCTACAATGAGCAGTTCTTC	CASSMIEASSYNEQFF
many	TRBV28	TRBJ1-1	NA	TGTGCCAGTACGATGAACACTGAAGCTTTCTTT	CASTMNTEAFF
NA	TRBV5-1	TRBJ2-4	NA	TGCGCCAGCAGCTTGGACGTCGGCGATCTAGCCAAAAACATTCAGTACTTC	CASSLDVGDLAKNIQYF
NA	TRBV7-2	TRBJ2-7	NA	TGTGCCAGCAGCTTACGTTTTGGACCTCCTGCCGAGCAGTACTTC	CASSLRFGPPAEQYF
few	TRBV20-1	TRBJ2-1	NA	TGCAGTGCTAGTAGAGGGGGGGCCAATGAGCAGTTCTTC	CSASRGGANEQFF